These T cell receptor beta chains were read from a single sample in a study of blood T cell repertoires in COVID-19. The table came from immunoSEQ multiplex PCR; TCRdb's copy has only in-frame clones and leaves some out. The data show around 300,000 clones, with roughly nine tenths seen just once and over 2% held by the top ten. The specimen sequenced was PBMCs or T cells enriched from blood (not recorded which). The receptors come from a woman under 30 who had recovered from COVID-19. Each CDR3 is given without its conserved first and last residue. Fields, in order: V gene, clone size, J gene, CDR3 protein. Not every row has a clone size; where given, it reads once, few, many or a size class.

TRBV5-6	once	TRBJ1-4	ASSDRQGTNEKLF
TRBV18	-	TRBJ1-6	ASSPVRSYNSPLH
TRBV7-9	-	TRBJ1-1	ASSHRQGRSTEAF
TRBV30	-	TRBJ2-5	AWGPGGETQY
TRBV12-3/TRBV12-4	-	TRBJ1-2	ASSLSPGDGYT
TRBV7-3	-	TRBJ2-1	ASSLSGSSYNEQF
TRBV7-3	-	TRBJ2-1	ASSLAASSYNEQF
TRBV5-1	-	TRBJ2-3	ASSWGLAGSTDTQY
TRBV19	-	TRBJ1-1	ASNQEVYTEAF
TRBV5-8	-	TRBJ1-1	ASSAGVGMNTEAF
TRBV27	-	TRBJ1-5	ASSWDNHQPQH
TRBV7-9	-	TRBJ1-5	ASSEADYQPQH
TRBV15	-	TRBJ1-5	ATSSHRGGGNQPQH
TRBV3-1/TRBV3-2	-	TRBJ2-1	ASSQESGGYNEQF
TRBV4-1	-	TRBJ2-7	ASSPQGQTTGQY
TRBV5-6	-	TRBJ2-3	ASSQGRTTDTQY